A selection of T cell receptor beta chains follows, all from one sample in a study of blood T cell repertoires in COVID-19. Sequencing used immunoSEQ multiplex PCR; TCRdb keeps in-frame clones, though not all of them. The table includes about 330,000 clones, roughly 88% detected once. The sequencing input was peripheral blood. Source of these receptors: a woman aged 50 to 60 with active or convalescent COVID-19. Each CDR3 is given without its conserved first and last residue. The order of the fields is J gene, V gene, CDR3 protein.

>TRBJ2-7|TRBV7-2
ASSPGLAGPYEQY
>TRBJ2-3|TRBV2
ASRETGAHTDTQY
>TRBJ1-2|TRBV30
AFNLQGGYGYT
>TRBJ1-2|TRBV5-1
ASSSTGGGYGYT
>TRBJ2-3|TRBV7-2
ASEIRPGAYDTQY
>TRBJ1-4|TRBV18
ASSPLQGTNEKLF
>TRBJ1-1|TRBV30
AWNLRLNTEAF
>TRBJ2-3|TRBV5-1
ASSWTGDTDTQY
>TRBJ2-7|TRBV7-2
ASSLALWTSTNYEQY
>TRBJ2-3|TRBV7-2
ASSLELSGRADTQY
>TRBJ2-1|TRBV7-2
ASSLPAGNEQF
>TRBJ1-1|TRBV2
ASRVTGGGTEAF
>TRBJ1-1|TRBV6-2/TRBV6-3
ASSRGGETEAF
>TRBJ2-1|TRBV15
ATSRDRGGTYNEQF
>TRBJ2-1|TRBV10-3
AISEFQGRNEQF
>TRBJ1-1|TRBV5-1
ASSDGTVKNTEAF
>TRBJ2-7|TRBV28
ASSLAGLAGSYEQY